These 20 T cell receptor beta chains were sequenced from one sample in a study of cytomegalovirus exposure and HLA in healthy donors. 60 Vbeta and 13 Jbeta primers were used in PCR. Clones were read by immunoSEQ multiplex PCR, and TCRdb kept only the in-frame ones, dropping some. The repertoire includes around 150,000 clones, roughly 80% of them detected once, and 3% to 4% sits in the top ten. The sequenced material came from PBMCs. The receptors stem from a human donor in good health.

The chain links TRBV14 to TRBJ2-7; possibly TRBD1 for D (6 bases). Per the germline V gene, CDR1 is SGHDN and CDR2 is FVKESK. The ends were cut back, 0 bases at V and 6 bases at J, with 12 bases in the middle. This CDR3 spans 14 amino acids. DNA of the CDR3: TGTGCCAGCAGCCAAGACCCACAAGGGGGCGAGCAGTACTTC. Translating gives CASSQDPQGGEQYF. The full variable domain, with the rest looked up from reference TRBV14 and TRBJ2-7, is EAGVTQFPSHSVIEKGQTVTLRCDPISGHDNLYWYRRVMGKEIKFLLHFVKESKQDESGMPNNRFLAERTGGTYSTLKVQPAELEDSGVYFCASSQDPQGGEQYFGPGTRLTVT.

V usage is TRBV19 and J usage is TRBJ2-1; TRBD2 matches at 14 bases. The V and J ends lost 3 bases and 3 bases, in that order; junction bases with no gene match: 4. This CDR3 spans 17 amino acids. The germline gives CDR1 LNHDA, CDR2 SQIVND (reference sequence). CDR3 nucleotide sequence: TGTGCCAGTAGTATGCGGGGACTAGCGGGAGTCTACAATGAGCAGTTCTTC. It yields the protein CASSMRGLAGVYNEQFF.

V is TRBV7-9 and J is TRBJ1-1, with D tentatively TRBD1 (6 bases). Per the germline V gene, CDR1 is SEHNR and CDR2 is FQNEAQ (reference sequence). The CDR3 consists of 14 residues. Trimming removed 5 bases at V and 4 bases at J, with 14 bases between. CDR3 residues: CASSPPQGSTEAFF. CDR3 bases: TGTGCCAGCAGCCCCCCCCAGGGGAGCACTGAAGCTTTCTTT. Complete variable domain (other parts from reference TRBV7-9 and TRBJ1-1): DTGVSQNPRHKITKRGQNVTFRCDPISEHNRLYWYRQTLGQGPEFLTYFQNEAQLEKSRLLSDRFSAERPKGSFSTLEIQRTEQGDSAMYLCASSPPQGSTEAFFGQGTRLTVV.

The rearrangement uses TRBV7-3 and TRBJ2-1, with a possible D match to TRBD2 (6 bases). The germline V gene has CDR1 SGHTA and CDR2 FQGTGA. Trimming took 2 bases from V and 4 from J, leaving 12 bases between them. The CDR3 sequence is 15 residues long. For the CDR3, the DNA is TGTGCCAGCAGCTTACAGCGGGTCTTGTACAATGAGCAGTTCTTC. Translated, it gives CASSLQRVLYNEQFF.

The chain links TRBV12-5 to TRBJ1-5; 8 bases line up with TRBD1. Germline trimming cut 0 bases from V and 6 bases from J; bases unmatched to any gene: 13. The CDR3 extends over 18 amino acids. In germline, CDR1 is LGHNT, CDR2 FRNRAP. The CDR3 region has the DNA TGTGCTAGTGGTTTGGTACAGGGGGGGGCACCTGTGCGTCAGCCCCAGCATTTT. This translates into CASGLVQGGAPVRQPQHF.

V and J are TRBV6-1 and TRBJ1-5; tentative D call: TRBD1 (5 bases). V dropped 10 bases and J dropped 4 bases, with 17 bases sitting between them. The CDR3 contains 14 residues. CDR1 and CDR2 from the germline V gene are MNHNS and SASEGT. The CDR3 region is CATIRGIGNQPQHF. CDR3 DNA: TGTGCCACCATCCGGGGGATTGGTAATCAGCCCCAGCATTTT.

This chain connects TRBV2 to TRBJ2-7, with TRBD2 matching over 11 bases. Germline V lookup: CDR1 SNHLY, CDR2 FYNNEI. The CDR3 length is 18 residues. Trimming at V came to 5 bases and at J to 5 bases, leaving 17 bases not matched to a gene. The CDR3 here is CASSNRLAGRTFGHEQYF. The CDR3 DNA is TGTGCCAGCAGTAATCGACTAGCGGGAAGAACCTTCGGCCACGAGCAGTACTTC.

The J gene is TRBJ2-7, the V gene TRBV9, with TRBD2 matching over 8 bases. The CDR3 loop spans 15 amino acids. The germline gives CDR1 SGDLS, CDR2 YYNGEE. The V and J ends lost 4 bases and 3 bases, in that order; junction bases with no gene match: 9. The chain's CDR3 is CASSSHSTSDYEQYF. In nucleotides, the CDR3 is TGTGCCAGCAGCTCACACTCGACTAGCGACTACGAGCAGTACTTC.

This clone has just one count. The chain joins TRBV5-1 to TRBJ2-5; D may be TRBD1 (6 bases). The CDR3 is 15 residues long. V lost 3 bases, J lost 5 bases, and 17 bases lay in between. Germline values: CDR1 SGHRS, CDR2 YFSETQ. CDR3 region: CASSSTGTRFETQYF. The CDR3 region has the DNA TGCGCCAGCAGCTCAACCGGGACACGCTTCGAGACCCAGTACTTC.

This clone has a single count. This chain connects TRBV6-5 to TRBJ2-5, with D perhaps matching TRBD1 (8 bases). Germline lookup yields CDR1 MNHEY and CDR2 SVGAGI. This CDR3 region has 13 residues. The V gene lost 5 bases and the J gene lost 11 bases, with 18 bases spanning the gap. CDR3 sequence reads: CASSPRTGREQYF. The CDR3 nucleotides are TGTGCCAGCAGTCCCCGGACAGGGAGGGAGCAGTACTTC.

The gene calls are TRBV7-2 and TRBJ2-1, with a weak D call TRBD1 (5 bases). This CDR3 is built from 16 residues. With 5 bases removed from V and 1 base from J, the gap between germline ends came to 15 bases. Germline V gene sequence: CDR1 SGHTA, CDR2 FQGNSA. The CDR3, as DNA: TGTGCCAGCAGCCACCGCGCAGGGCGGTCCTACAATGAGCAGTTCTTC. Its translation: CASSHRAGRSYNEQFF.

There are a few counts of this clone. The V call is TRBV6-7, the J call TRBJ2-7, with 7 bases fitting TRBD2. TRBV6-7 is assigned to the ORF class and has an uncertain function. The V segment lost 9 bases and the J segment 4 bases; nucleotides outside the gene matches: 9. The CDR3 is made up of 13 amino acids. DNA for the CDR3: TGTGCCAGTTACCGGGGGGATTCTTACGAGCAGTACTTC. Protein product: CASYRGDSYEQYF.

The table lists this clone with a few counts. V is TRBV7-9 and J is TRBJ1-1; tentative D call: TRBD1 (5 bases). CDR3 length: 13 amino acids. Germline V gene lookup returns CDR1 SEHNR and CDR2 FQNEAQ (reference sequence). V lost 5 bases and J lost 7, with 14 bases in between. The CDR3 is CASSHQRTGEAFF. The CDR3 coding sequence is TGTGCCAGCAGCCACCAGCGAACAGGTGAAGCTTTCTTT.

The rearrangement uses TRBV5-4 and TRBJ2-7, with 7 bases aligning to TRBD2. The CDR3 spans 15 residues. With 4 bases clipped from V and 3 bases from J, the junction kept 10 bases outside the gene matches. In germline, CDR1 is SGHNT, CDR2 YYREEE (reference sequence). In DNA, the CDR3 is TGTGCCAGCAGCCCCTACCGGGAGGCCCACTACGAGCAGTACTTC. Translating gives CASSPYREAHYEQYF. The entire variable domain, with the rest obtained from reference TRBV5-4 and TRBJ2-7, is as follows: ETGVTQSPTHLIKTRGQQVTLRCSSQSGHNTVSWYQQALGQGPQFIFQYYREEENGRGNFPPRFSGLQFPNYSSELNVNALELDDSALYLCASSPYREAHYEQYFGPGTRLTVT.

The chain links TRBV27 to TRBJ2-1, with 8 bases lining up with TRBD1. Trimming removed 6 bases from V and 5 bases from J; junction bases left unmatched: 6. The germline CDR1 and CDR2 sequences are MNHEY and SMNVEV (reference sequence). The CDR3 covers 14 residues. The CDR3 coding sequence is TGTGCCAGCAGAACGCGACAGGGGAACAATGAGCAGTTCTTC. Translated, it gives CASRTRQGNNEQFF.

V and J are TRBV13 and TRBJ1-3; TRBD1 agrees at 10 bases. CDR1 and CDR2 (germline): PRHDT, FYEKMQ (reference sequence). V shed 7 bases, J shed 7 bases, and the junction held 10 bases outside the gene matches. This CDR3 contains 15 residues. The CDR3 nucleotides read TGTGCCAGCAAGTTGTCGGGACAGGGGATTAACACCATATATTTT. This codes for CASKLSGQGINTIYF.

This clone was detected only a few times. The chain recombines TRBV4-1 with TRBJ1-4; D unresolved. Looked up from germline, CDR1 is MGHRA and CDR2 is YSYEKL. The CDR3 is 15 amino acids. With 1 base removed from V and 7 bases from J, the gap between germline ends came to 13 bases. The CDR3 sequence: CASSQGAGFGEKLFF. CDR3 in DNA: TGCGCCAGCAGCCAAGGAGCGGGGTTCGGTGAAAAACTGTTTTTT.

The J gene is TRBJ1-3, the V gene TRBV28; D call uncertain. Trimming took off 3 bases at V and 0 bases at J, with 9 bases between the two ends. Germline CDR1 is MDHEN and CDR2 is SYDVKM. The CDR3 is 15 residues long. DNA of the CDR3: TGTGCCAGCAGTTTCACTGCCGCCTCTGGAAACACCATATATTTT. It specifies CASSFTAASGNTIYF. Full variable domain (outside the CDR3, taken from reference TRBV28 and TRBJ1-3): DVKVTQSSRYLVKRTGEKVFLECVQDMDHENMFWYRQDPGLGLRLIYFSYDVKMKEKGDIPEGYSVSREKKERFSLILESASTNQTSMYLCASSFTAASGNTIYFGEGSWLTVV.

The chain employs TRBV2 and TRBJ2-5; TRBD2 matches 8 bases. CDR3 length equals 15 residues. CDR1 and CDR2 (germline): SNHLY, FYNNEI. The V segment lost 4 bases and the J segment 5 bases; nucleotides outside the gene matches: 9. In DNA form, the CDR3 reads TGTGCCAGCAGTGTATCGCGGGGGGAGGAGGAGACCCAGTACTTC. It encodes CASSVSRGEEETQYF.

CDR3 amino acids: CAWRAGYYEQYF. CDR3 in DNA: TGTGCCTGGAGGGCAGGTTACTACGAGCAGTACTTC. The genes are TRBV30 and TRBJ2-7; D is unclear. Trimming shortened V by 3 bases and J by 3 bases, and 9 bases separated the two germline ends. The germline V gene has CDR1 GTSNPN and CDR2 SVGIG (reference sequence). The CDR3 extends over 12 amino acids.